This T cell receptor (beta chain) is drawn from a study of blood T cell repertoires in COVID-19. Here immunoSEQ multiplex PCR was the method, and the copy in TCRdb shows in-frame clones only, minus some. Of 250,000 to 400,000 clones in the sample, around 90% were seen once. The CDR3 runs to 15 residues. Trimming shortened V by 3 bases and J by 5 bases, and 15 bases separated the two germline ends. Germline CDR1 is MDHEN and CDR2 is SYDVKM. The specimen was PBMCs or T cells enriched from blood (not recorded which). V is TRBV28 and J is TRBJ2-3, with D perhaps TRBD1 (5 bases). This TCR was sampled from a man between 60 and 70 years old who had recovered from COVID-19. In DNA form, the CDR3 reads TGTGCCAGCAGTTTCCCTGTAGGCAGGGTAGATACGCAGTATTTT. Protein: CASSFPVGRVDTQYF. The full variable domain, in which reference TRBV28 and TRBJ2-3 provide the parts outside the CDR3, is DVKVTQSSRYLVKRTGEKVFLECVQDMDHENMFWYRQDPGLGLRLIYFSYDVKMKEKGDIPEGYSVSREKKERFSLILESASTNQTSMYLCASSFPVGRVDTQYFGPGTRLTVL.